The rows below give T cell receptor beta chains drawn from one sample of a study of blood T cell repertoires in COVID-19. The assay was immunoSEQ multiplex PCR, and TCRdb's table has in-frame clones only and misses some. The table lists 100,000 to 150,000 clones, about 90% of them singletons. The sample consisted of peripheral blood. The receptor set was obtained from a man aged 65 to 85 who had recovered from COVID-19. CDR3s include the opening cysteine and the closing phenylalanine or tryptophan. A D gene is named only where the DNA matches it firmly. Clone size is shown for a subset of rows, as once, few, many or a class of expanded clone.

j_call d_call v_call clone_size cdr3_aa cdr3_nt
TRBJ2-1 TRBD2 TRBV28 - CASKDVAGVGEQFF TGTGCCAGCAAAGACGTAGCGGGGGTAGGGGAGCAGTTCTTC
TRBJ1-4 - TRBV5-5 - CASSRGRSNEKLFF TGTGCCAGCAGCCGGGGTCGGTCTAATGAAAAACTGTTTTTT
TRBJ2-1 TRBD2 TRBV7-9 - CASSLRVAGGVEQFF TGTGCCAGCAGCTTACGGGTAGCGGGAGGAGTGGAGCAGTTCTTC
TRBJ2-7 TRBD2 TRBV3-1/TRBV3-2 - CASSHGGGRSEQYF TGTGCCAGCAGCCACGGCGGGGGACGCTCCGAGCAGTACTTC
TRBJ1-5 - TRBV7-6 - CASSLGPGRDQPQHF TGTGCCAGCAGCTTAGGGCCGGGGAGGGATCAGCCCCAGCATTTT
TRBJ2-1 TRBD1 TRBV19 - CASSKGQGRMNEQFF TGTGCCAGTAGTAAAGGACAGGGGCGAATGAATGAGCAGTTCTTC
TRBJ2-2 - TRBV28 few CASSSGQRTTGELFF TGTGCCAGCAGCTCTGGACAGCGGACTACCGGGGAGCTGTTTTTT
TRBJ1-5 - TRBV27 - CASSLFGGSNQPQHF TGTGCCAGCAGTTTATTCGGGGGTAGCAATCAGCCCCAGCATTTT
TRBJ1-5 TRBD1 TRBV28 - CASSLGGGAGKNQPQHF TGTGCCAGCAGTTTAGGAGGGGGCGCGGGCAAAAATCAGCCCCAGCATTTT
TRBJ2-3 - TRBV6-6 - CASHRFSTDTQYF TGTGCCAGTCACAGGTTTAGCACAGATACGCAGTATTTT
TRBJ2-1 - TRBV5-1 - CASSLGQSYNEQFF TGCGCCAGCAGCTTGGGTCAGTCATACAATGAGCAGTTCTTC
TRBJ2-1 TRBD2 TRBV11-2 - CASSLGASGSTNEQFF TGTGCCAGCAGCTTAGGTGCCAGCGGGAGCACCAATGAGCAGTTCTTC
TRBJ1-1 - TRBV5-1 - CASSLDARGDTEAFF TGCGCCAGCAGCTTGGATGCCCGGGGGGACACTGAAGCTTTCTTT
TRBJ1-6 - TRBV9 - CASSNPDGSRNSPLHF TGTGCCAGCAGCAACCCGGACGGGAGTCGCAACTCACCCCTCCACTTT
TRBJ2-3 TRBD2 TRBV29-1 - CSVLLAGGSDTQYF TGCAGCGTTCTACTAGCGGGGGGGAGTGATACGCAGTATTTT
TRBJ2-7 - TRBV4-1 few CASSHLRERHEQYF TGCGCCAGCAGCCACCTTAGAGAGAGGCACGAGCAGTACTTC
TRBJ2-1 TRBD2 TRBV19 - CASSITSGSYPYNEQFF TGTGCCAGTAGTATTACCAGCGGGAGTTACCCCTACAATGAGCAGTTCTTC
TRBJ1-2 - TRBV6-5 - CASSSPWGGRYGYTF TGTGCCAGCAGTTCCCCGTGGGGGGGCAGGTATGGCTACACCTTC
TRBJ2-3 - TRBV9 - CASSVVTKDTQYF TGTGCCAGCAGCGTAGTGACTAAAGATACGCAGTATTTT
TRBJ2-1 TRBD1 TRBV5-3 - CARSLKGASYNEQFF TGTGCCAGAAGCTTAAAGGGGGCCTCCTACAATGAGCAGTTCTTC
TRBJ2-3 - TRBV12-5 - CASGFGHLTDTQYF TGTGCTAGTGGTTTTGGACACCTCACAGATACGCAGTATTTT
TRBJ2-3 TRBD1 TRBV10-1 - CASSESGTGADTQYF TGCGCCAGCAGTGAGTCGGGGACAGGGGCAGATACGCAGTATTTT
TRBJ1-5 - TRBV3-1/TRBV3-2 - CASSPTGMEGQPQHF TGTGCCAGCAGCCCCACGGGAATGGAGGGTCAGCCCCAGCATTTT
TRBJ1-3 - TRBV7-9 - CASSSTPGGAGNTIYF TGTGCCAGCAGCTCAACCCCGGGGGGTGCTGGAAACACCATATATTTT
TRBJ2-5 TRBD1 TRBV5-1 - CASSLFLGTGEETQYF TGCGCCAGCAGCTTGTTCCTTGGGACAGGGGAAGAGACCCAGTACTTC
TRBJ2-1 TRBD2 TRBV11-2 - CASSLRLAGGPLSYNEQFF TGTGCCAGCAGCCTACGACTAGCGGGAGGGCCGCTATCCTACAATGAGCAGTTCTTC
TRBJ2-3 TRBD2 TRBV15 - CATSRDLAGGDFYTDTQYF TGTGCCACCAGCAGAGATTTAGCGGGGGGGGATTTTTACACAGATACGCAGTATTTT
TRBJ2-7 - TRBV6-6 - CASSLDTLTYEQYF TGTGCCAGCAGTCTCGACACACTGACCTACGAGCAGTACTTC
TRBJ2-7 TRBD2 TRBV5-1 - CASSLIGRATYEQYF TGCGCCAGCAGCTTAATAGGGAGGGCCACCTACGAGCAGTACTTC
TRBJ1-1 TRBD1 TRBV4-1 - CASNPAVRGRVMNTEAFF TGCGCCAGCAACCCAGCCGTGAGGGGGCGAGTCATGAACACTGAAGCTTTCTTT
TRBJ1-5 - TRBV7-9 once CASSAGFSNQPQHF TGTGCCAGCAGCGCAGGGTTCAGCAATCAGCCCCAGCATTTT
TRBJ2-7 - TRBV15 - CATSRDRVEQYF TGTGCCACCAGCAGAGATCGGGTTGAGCAGTACTTC
TRBJ2-1 - TRBV9 - CASSVQGKNEQFF TGTGCCAGCAGCGTGCAGGGCAAGAATGAGCAGTTCTTC
TRBJ2-1 - TRBV6-4 - CASSDSGGYNEQFF TGTGCCAGCAGTGACTCGGGGGGCTACAATGAGCAGTTCTTC
TRBJ2-1 - TRBV7-3 - CASSSVGPNEQFF TGTGCCAGCAGCTCCGTGGGGCCGAATGAGCAGTTCTTC
TRBJ1-2 TRBD1 TRBV7-2 - CASSRGQGGGYTF TGTGCCAGCAGCCGGGGACAGGGCGGTGGCTACACCTTC
TRBJ1-5 - TRBV4-1 - CASSPGGSNQPQHF TGCGCCAGCAGCCCGGGGGGTAGCAATCAGCCCCAGCATTTT
TRBJ1-1 TRBD1 TRBV2 - CATRTGSRTEAFF TGTGCCACCAGGACAGGGAGTAGGACTGAAGCTTTCTTT
TRBJ2-3 - TRBV9 - CASSPPTRRGPTDTQYF TGTGCCAGCAGCCCACCCACTCGGAGGGGCCCCACAGATACGCAGTATTTT
TRBJ2-7 - TRBV7-2 - CASSLSRGSEQYF TGTGCCAGCAGCTTATCCCGGGGGTCCGAGCAGTACTTC
TRBJ1-2 TRBD1 TRBV5-1 - CASSLGRLTGSKGYTF TGCGCCAGCAGCTTAGGGCGCTTGACAGGGAGTAAGGGCTACACCTTC
TRBJ1-4 - TRBV7-9 - CASSLATGHEKLFF TGTGCCAGCAGCTTAGCTACAGGGCATGAAAAACTGTTTTTT
TRBJ2-7 - TRBV6-1 - CASSEGPPGMSPLYEQYF TGTGCCAGCAGTGAAGGCCCACCGGGTATGAGTCCCCTCTACGAGCAGTACTTC
TRBJ1-2 - TRBV28 - CASGRQAAYGYTF TGTGCCAGCGGTCGACAGGCCGCCTATGGCTACACCTTC
TRBJ1-1 - TRBV10-3 - CATLANTEAFF TGTGCCACTCTAGCGAACACTGAAGCTTTCTTT
TRBJ2-7 TRBD2 TRBV19 - CASSGPGTRSYEQYF TGTGCCAGTAGTGGGCCCGGGACTAGATCCTACGAGCAGTACTTC
TRBJ2-3 TRBD1 TRBV28 - CASSQDRAGSGFTDTQYF TGTGCCAGCAGCCAAGACAGGGCTGGTAGTGGCTTCACAGATACGCAGTATTTT
TRBJ2-7 TRBD2 TRBV6-5 - CASTPRAGDSYEQYF TGTGCCAGCACCCCTCGAGCGGGGGACTCCTACGAGCAGTACTTC
TRBJ1-3 TRBD1 TRBV5-4 - CASSKTGNRNTIYF TGTGCCAGCAGCAAGACAGGGAATCGAAACACCATATATTTT
TRBJ2-5 TRBD1 TRBV5-1 - CASTWDSQETQYF TGCGCCAGCACCTGGGACAGCCAAGAGACCCAGTACTTC
TRBJ1-1 - TRBV5-6 - CASSLGQGPSRAFF TGTGCCAGCAGCTTGGGCCAGGGGCCGTCGAGGGCTTTCTTT
TRBJ2-3 TRBD1 TRBV10-3 - CAISELQGAIDTQYF TGTGCCATCAGTGAGCTACAGGGGGCAATAGATACGCAGTATTTT
TRBJ1-2 - TRBV9 - CASSIDRNYGYTF TGTGCCAGCAGCATAGACAGAAACTATGGCTACACCTTC